The 6 T cell receptor beta chains listed next were all sequenced from one sample in a study of CD8+CD57+ T cells in acquired aplastic anemia. Individuals selected for sequencing had exhibited CD8+CD57+ cell expansion on flow cytometry. Genomic DNA was employed as the template in profiling TCR beta VDJ and CDR3. MiXCR, applied by TCRdb to the reads, yields one record per CDR3 protein. The sample has around 500,000 distinct CDR3 sequences, around a third seen once; the top ten hold 0.8% to 0.85%. Sequenced sample: sorted CD4+, CD8+, or CD8+CD57+ T cells (not recorded which) from PBMCs. The receptors come from a human donor with aplastic anemia.

This chain links TRBV3-1 with TRBJ2-7; the D gene could be TRBD1 or TRBD2 (5 bases each). Germline V gives CDR1 LGHDT, CDR2 YNNKEL (reference sequence). CDR3 size: 20 residues. V dropped 2 bases and J dropped 7 bases, with 33 bases sitting between them. CDR3 coding DNA: TGTGCCAGCAGCCAAACCCACATACCCCGAGGGACCCTTATTGATGGTGAGCAGTACTTC. Translating gives CASSQTHIPRGTLIDGEQYF.

This clonotype turned up a few times. This rearrangement joins TRBV12-3 or TRBV12-4 to TRBJ1-5; no reliable D call. The V gene lost 5 bases and the J gene lost 1 base, with 15 bases spanning the gap. The CDR3 is made up of 16 amino acids. CDR3 nucleotides: TGTGCCAGCAGTCCTAGAATGGTGGGGAGCAATCAGCCCCAGCATTTT. Protein product: CASSPRMVGSNQPQHF.

The gene calls are TRBV25-1 and TRBJ1-3; no firm D call. The germline V gene has CDR1 MGHDK and CDR2 SYGVNS. The V end was cut by 4 bases, the J end by 8 bases, with 15 bases between. This CDR3 spans 14 amino acids. The DNA of the CDR3 is TGTGCCAGCAGTGGATCAAACTATGGCTACACCATATATTTT. Translating it yields CASSGSNYGYTIYF. The full variable domain, rest sourced from reference TRBV25-1 and TRBJ1-3, is EADIYQTPRYLVIGTGKKITLECSQTMGHDKMYWYQQDPGMELHLIHYSYGVNSTEKGDLSSESTVSRIRTEHFPLTLESARPSHTSQYLCASSGSNYGYTIYFGEGSWLTVV.

V is TRBV9 and J is TRBJ1-1; a weak D match, TRBD1 (5 bases). CDR1 is SGDLS and CDR2 is YYNGEE in the germline V gene. The CDR3 covers 14 residues. V gave up 5 bases and J gave up 1 base, with 12 bases separating them. The CDR3 loop is CASSVQEPNTEAFF. DNA for the CDR3: TGTGCCAGCAGTGTACAGGAACCGAACACTGAAGCTTTCTTT.

This clonotype has ten or more counts. The rearrangement links TRBV19 to TRBJ2-1; perhaps TRBD2 as D (6 bases). V lost 7 bases to trimming and J lost 6 bases, with 13 bases between them. The CDR3 covers 13 residues. The germline CDR1 and CDR2 sequences are LNHDA and SQIVND (reference sequence). The CDR3 is CASNPRGANEQFF. CDR3 DNA sequence: TGTGCCAGTAATCCCCGCGGGGCCAATGAGCAGTTCTTC.

This clonotype turned up a few times. The V and J genes are TRBV7-6 and TRBJ1-3, with unresolved D. The CDR3 runs to 17 residues. Germline CDR1 and CDR2: SGHVS and FNYEAQ. V was cut by 0 bases and J by 0 bases, with 12 bases left in between. As DNA, the CDR3 is TGTGCCAGCAGCTTAGCCGTGGATTTAAACTCTGGAAACACCATATATTTT. Translating it yields CASSLAVDLNSGNTIYF.